Here is one T cell receptor (beta chain) with its context. What it recognizes is unknown. The sample originates from a study of T cell repertoires in cytomegalovirus infection. Study overall: Selection of CMV epitopes for the study included recently identified HLA-C-restricted and well-studied HLA-B-restricted ones. Public TCR beta signatures provided an indication of both CMV infection and a matching HLA type. Study-level findings and limits: The ex vivo response was dominated by HLA-C-restricted CMV-specific TCR beta clonotypes.

Each CDR3 protein gets one entry after TCRdb re-called the reads with MiXCR. This table holds fewer than 950,000 distinct CDR3 sequences, approximately 30% found once. V was pared by 6 bases and J by 7 bases, with 12 bases between. The CDR3 runs 12 residues. Germline V gene sequence: CDR1 MNHNY, CDR2 SVGAGI (reference sequence). The TCR was taken from a human donor in good health (CMV status not recorded). Some clones in this sample may be carry-over from other donors' samples. The sample in question was cultured CD8+ T cells from PBMCs, obtained from culture after CMV antigen stimulation. V is TRBV6-6 and J is TRBJ2-5; the D is unclear. CDR3 amino acids: CASRAARGTQYF. For the CDR3, the DNA is TGTGCCAGCAGGGCCGCCCGCGGGACCCAGTACTTC.